Included here is one T cell receptor beta chain sequence, with context. The antigen is not known. The method was immunoSEQ multiplex PCR; TCRdb's version includes in-frame clones alone and lacks a portion of them. Here the sample spans some 74,000 clones, around 90% being singletons. This sample was taken from a study of OX40 agonist ivuxolimab in advanced cancers. Study details: Of the participants, over 30% had some prior anti-PD-1, anti-PD-L1 or anti-CTLA-4 therapy, which was allowed. The study, taken as a whole, reports: At doses 0.1 to 3.0 mg/kg, CD4+ and CD8+ clones expanded.

CDR3 size: 15 residues. With V trimmed by 4 bases and J by 7 bases, 9 bases remained unmatched. The germline gives CDR1 LGHNA, CDR2 YSLEER. The receptor comes from an adult with an advanced solid tumor such as melanoma, head and neck, liver or kidney cancer. This sequence joins TRBV4-3 and TRBJ2-4, with 8 bases identical to TRBD1. Sequences were derived from CD4+ or CD8+ T cells sorted from blood, sampled in a trial of the OX40 agonist ivuxolimab. CDR3 residues: CASSRNPGTGNIQYF. The CDR3 DNA follows: TGCGCCAGCAGCCGGAATCCCGGGACAGGCAACATTCAGTACTTC.